The clone carrying this T cell receptor beta chain was seen only a few times. Its target is unknown. In germline, CDR1 is LNHDA, CDR2 SQIVND (reference sequence). CDR3 size: 17 residues. With 1 base removed from V and 3 bases from J, the gap between germline ends came to 16 bases. These data come from a study of cytomegalovirus exposure and HLA in healthy donors. The PCR made use of 60 Vbeta and 13 Jbeta primers. The repertoire was sequenced with immunoSEQ multiplex PCR; TCRdb's copy has only in-frame clones and lacks some. The sample lists over 85,000 clones; around 80% were seen once. Study-level findings and limits: For TCR beta chains, V- and J-gene trimming was later linked to a missense DCLRE1C variant. Sequencing likely generated an artifact that appeared as a cluster of highly shared sequence variants.

Source material: PBMCs. The chain carries TRBV19 and TRBJ1-5; tentatively, D is TRBD1 (5 bases). The sequence was collected from a man aged 25 to 45 in good health and CMV-seropositive. The CDR3: CASSIGPAGKVNQPQHF. The CDR3 bases are TGTGCCAGTAGTATAGGTCCGGCAGGGAAGGTCAATCAGCCCCAGCATTTT.